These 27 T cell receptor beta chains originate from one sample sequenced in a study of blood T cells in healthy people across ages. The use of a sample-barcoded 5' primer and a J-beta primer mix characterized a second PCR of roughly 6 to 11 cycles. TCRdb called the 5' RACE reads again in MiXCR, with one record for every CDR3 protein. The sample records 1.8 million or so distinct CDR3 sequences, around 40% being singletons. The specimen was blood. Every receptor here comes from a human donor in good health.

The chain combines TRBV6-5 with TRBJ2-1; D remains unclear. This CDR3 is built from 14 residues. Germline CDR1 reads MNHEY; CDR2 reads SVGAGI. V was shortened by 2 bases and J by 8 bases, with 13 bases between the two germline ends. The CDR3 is CASSYEDPRDEQFF. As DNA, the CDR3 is TGTGCCAGCAGTTACGAGGACCCCCGGGATGAGCAGTTCTTC.

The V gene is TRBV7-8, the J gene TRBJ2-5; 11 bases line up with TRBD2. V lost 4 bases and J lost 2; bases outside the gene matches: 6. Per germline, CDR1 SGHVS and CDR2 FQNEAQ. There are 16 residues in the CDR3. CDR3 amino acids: CASSSGLAEEQETQYF. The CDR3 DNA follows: TGTGCCAGCAGCTCGGGACTAGCGGAGGAACAAGAGACCCAGTACTTC.

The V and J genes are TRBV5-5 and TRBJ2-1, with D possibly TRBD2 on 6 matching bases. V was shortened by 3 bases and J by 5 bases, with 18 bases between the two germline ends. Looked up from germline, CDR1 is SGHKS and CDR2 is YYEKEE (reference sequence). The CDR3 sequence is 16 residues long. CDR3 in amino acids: CASSYLAQTSHNEQFF. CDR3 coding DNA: TGTGCCAGCAGCTACCTAGCGCAAACATCCCACAATGAGCAGTTCTTC.

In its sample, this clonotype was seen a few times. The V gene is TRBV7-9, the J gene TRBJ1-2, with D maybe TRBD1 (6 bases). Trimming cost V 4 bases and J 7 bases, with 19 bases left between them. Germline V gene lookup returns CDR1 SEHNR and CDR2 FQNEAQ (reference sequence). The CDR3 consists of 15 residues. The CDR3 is CASSSAIIQGRGYTF. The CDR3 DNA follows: TGTGCCAGCAGCTCCGCAATCATACAGGGACGTGGCTACACCTTC.

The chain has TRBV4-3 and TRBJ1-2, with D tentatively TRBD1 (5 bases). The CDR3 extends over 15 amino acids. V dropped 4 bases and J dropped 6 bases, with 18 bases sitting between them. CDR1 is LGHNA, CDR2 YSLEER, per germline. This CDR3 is CASSPSAEGGDGYTF. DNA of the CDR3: TGCGCCAGCAGCCCCTCGGCAGAGGGAGGGGATGGCTACACCTTC.

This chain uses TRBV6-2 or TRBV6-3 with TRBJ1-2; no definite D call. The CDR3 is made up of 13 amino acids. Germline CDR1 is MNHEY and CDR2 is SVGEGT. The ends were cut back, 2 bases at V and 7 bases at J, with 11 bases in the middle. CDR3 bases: TGTGCCAGCAGTTACGAGGTCTGGGGTGGCTACACCTTC. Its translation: CASSYEVWGGYTF.

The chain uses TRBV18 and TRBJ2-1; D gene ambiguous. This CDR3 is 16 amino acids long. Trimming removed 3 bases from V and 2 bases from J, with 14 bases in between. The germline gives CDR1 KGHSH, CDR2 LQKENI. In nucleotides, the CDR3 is TGTGCCAGCTCACCCGTTCGTATTACGGCCTACAATGAGCAGTTCTTC. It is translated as CASSPVRITAYNEQFF.

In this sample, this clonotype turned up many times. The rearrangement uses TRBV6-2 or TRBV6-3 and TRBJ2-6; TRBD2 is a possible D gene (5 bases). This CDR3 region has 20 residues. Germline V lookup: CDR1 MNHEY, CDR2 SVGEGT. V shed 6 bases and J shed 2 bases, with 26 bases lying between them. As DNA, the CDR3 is TGTGCCAGCAGAAATCGAGAGGGTCGTGATGAAGGAACTGGGGCCAACGTCCTGACTTTC. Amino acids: CASRNREGRDEGTGANVLTF.

DNA of the CDR3: TGTGCCAGCAGCCAAGAACTCCTCACCGGGGAGCTGTTTTTT. Amino acids: CASSQELLTGELFF. The rearrangement uses TRBV4-2 and TRBJ2-2; no clear D. The CDR3 runs 14 residues. V shed 0 bases and J shed 4 bases, with 6 bases lying between them. Per the germline V gene, CDR1 is LGHNA and CDR2 is YNFKEQ.

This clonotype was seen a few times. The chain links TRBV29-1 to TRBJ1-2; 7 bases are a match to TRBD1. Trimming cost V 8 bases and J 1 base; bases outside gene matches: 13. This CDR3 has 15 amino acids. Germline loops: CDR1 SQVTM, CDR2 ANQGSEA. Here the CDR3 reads CSPGYGTVINYGYTF. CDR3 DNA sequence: TGCAGCCCAGGATACGGGACAGTAATTAACTATGGCTACACCTTC.

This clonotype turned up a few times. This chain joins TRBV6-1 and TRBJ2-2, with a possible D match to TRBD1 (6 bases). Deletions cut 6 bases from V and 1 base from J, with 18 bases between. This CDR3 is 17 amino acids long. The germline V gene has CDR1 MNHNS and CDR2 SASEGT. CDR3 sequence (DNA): TGTGCCAGCAGCACCCGAGGACTGACAGGGAACACCGGGGAGCTGTTTTTT. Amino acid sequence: CASSTRGLTGNTGELFF.

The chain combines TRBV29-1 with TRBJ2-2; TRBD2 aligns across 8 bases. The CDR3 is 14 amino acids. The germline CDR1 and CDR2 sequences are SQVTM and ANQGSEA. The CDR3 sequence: CSQGTGGHTGELFF. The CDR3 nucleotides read TGCAGTCAGGGGACGGGGGGGCATACCGGGGAGCTGTTTTTT.

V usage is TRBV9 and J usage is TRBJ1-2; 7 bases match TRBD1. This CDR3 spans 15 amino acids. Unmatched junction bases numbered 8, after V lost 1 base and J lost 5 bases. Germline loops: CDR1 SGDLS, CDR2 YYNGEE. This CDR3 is CASSVRRDSLYGYTF. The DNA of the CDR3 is TGTGCCAGCAGCGTACGACGGGACAGTCTTTATGGCTACACCTTC.

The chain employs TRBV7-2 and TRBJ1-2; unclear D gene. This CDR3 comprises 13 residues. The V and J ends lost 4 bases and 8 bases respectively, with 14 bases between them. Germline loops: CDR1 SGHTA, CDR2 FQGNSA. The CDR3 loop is CASSYTTETGYTF. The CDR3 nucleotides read TGTGCCAGCAGCTATACCACCGAGACGGGCTACACCTTC.

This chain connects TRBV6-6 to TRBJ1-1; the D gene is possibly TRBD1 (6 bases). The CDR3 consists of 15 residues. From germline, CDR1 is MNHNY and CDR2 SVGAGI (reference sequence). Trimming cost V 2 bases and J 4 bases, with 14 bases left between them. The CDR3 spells CASSYGTRLGTEAFF. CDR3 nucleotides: TGTGCCAGCAGTTACGGGACACGGCTGGGCACTGAAGCTTTCTTT.

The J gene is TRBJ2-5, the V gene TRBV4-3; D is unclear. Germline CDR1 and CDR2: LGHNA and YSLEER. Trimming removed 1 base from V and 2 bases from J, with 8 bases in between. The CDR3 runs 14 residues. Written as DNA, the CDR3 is TGCGCCAGCAGCCAAGGGCAAGCACAAGAGACCCAGTACTTC. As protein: CASSQGQAQETQYF.

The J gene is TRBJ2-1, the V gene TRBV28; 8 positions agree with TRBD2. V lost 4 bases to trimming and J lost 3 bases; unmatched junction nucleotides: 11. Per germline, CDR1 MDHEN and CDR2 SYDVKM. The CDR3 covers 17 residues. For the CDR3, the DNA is TGTGCCAGCAGTTCCGCGGGGGGAGTGATTTTCTACAATGAGCAGTTCTTC. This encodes CASSSAGGVIFYNEQFF.

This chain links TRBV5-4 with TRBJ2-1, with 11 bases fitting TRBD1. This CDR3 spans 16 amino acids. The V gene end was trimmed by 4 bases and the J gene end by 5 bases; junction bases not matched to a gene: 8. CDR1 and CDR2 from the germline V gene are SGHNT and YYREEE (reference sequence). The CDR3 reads CASSEPTGQGDNEQFF. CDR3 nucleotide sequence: TGTGCCAGCAGCGAACCGACGGGACAGGGGGACAATGAGCAGTTCTTC.

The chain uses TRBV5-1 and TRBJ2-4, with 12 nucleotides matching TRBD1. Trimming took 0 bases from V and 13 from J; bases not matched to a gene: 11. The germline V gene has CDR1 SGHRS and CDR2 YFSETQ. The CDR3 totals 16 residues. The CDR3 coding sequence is TGCGCCAGCAGCTTGGAGGGGGACAGGGGGCTTCGAGAGCAGTACTTC. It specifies CASSLEGDRGLREQYF.

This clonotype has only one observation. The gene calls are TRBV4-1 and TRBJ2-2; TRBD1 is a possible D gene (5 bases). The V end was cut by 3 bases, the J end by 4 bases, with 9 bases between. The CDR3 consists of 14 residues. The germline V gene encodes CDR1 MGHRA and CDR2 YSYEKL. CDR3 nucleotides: TGCGCCAGCAGCCACCCCAGGGTCACCGGGGAGCTGTTTTTT. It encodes CASSHPRVTGELFF.

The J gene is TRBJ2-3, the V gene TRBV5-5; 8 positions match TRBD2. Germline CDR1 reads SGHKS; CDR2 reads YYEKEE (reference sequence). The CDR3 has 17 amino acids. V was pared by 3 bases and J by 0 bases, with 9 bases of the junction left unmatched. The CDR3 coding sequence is TGTGCCAGCAGCTCCCGGCGTAGCGGGGCGAGCACAGATACGCAGTATTTT. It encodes CASSSRRSGASTDTQYF.

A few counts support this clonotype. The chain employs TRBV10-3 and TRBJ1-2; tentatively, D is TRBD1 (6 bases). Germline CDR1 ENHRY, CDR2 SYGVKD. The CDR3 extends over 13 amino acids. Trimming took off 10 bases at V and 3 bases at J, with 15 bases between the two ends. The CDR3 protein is CANQGTADYGYTF. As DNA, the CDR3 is TGTGCCAACCAGGGGACGGCGGACTATGGCTACACCTTC.

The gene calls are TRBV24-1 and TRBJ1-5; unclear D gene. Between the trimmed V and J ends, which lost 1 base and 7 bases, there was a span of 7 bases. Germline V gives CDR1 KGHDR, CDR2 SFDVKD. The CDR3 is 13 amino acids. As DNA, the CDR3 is TGTGCCACCAGTGATTTACGCGGACAGCCCCAGCATTTT. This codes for CATSDLRGQPQHF.

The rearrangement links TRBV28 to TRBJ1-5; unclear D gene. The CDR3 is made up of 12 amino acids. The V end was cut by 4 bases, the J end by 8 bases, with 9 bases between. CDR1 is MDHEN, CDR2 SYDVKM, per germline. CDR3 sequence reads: CASSSPSEPQHF. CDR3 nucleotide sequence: TGTGCCAGCAGTTCCCCCTCCGAGCCCCAGCATTTT.

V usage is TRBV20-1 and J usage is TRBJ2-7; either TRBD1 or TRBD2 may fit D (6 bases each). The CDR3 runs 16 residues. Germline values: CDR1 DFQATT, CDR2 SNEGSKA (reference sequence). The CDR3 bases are TGCAGCGCAGTCTCAGGAGGGGGGCTCAGCTCCTACGAGCAGTACTTC. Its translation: CSAVSGGGLSSYEQYF.

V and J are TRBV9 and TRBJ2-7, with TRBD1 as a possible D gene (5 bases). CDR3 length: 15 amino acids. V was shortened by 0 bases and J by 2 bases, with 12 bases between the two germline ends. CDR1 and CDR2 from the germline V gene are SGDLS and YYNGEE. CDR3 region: CASSVADSAAYEQYF. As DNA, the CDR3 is TGTGCCAGCAGCGTAGCCGACAGTGCGGCCTACGAGCAGTACTTC.

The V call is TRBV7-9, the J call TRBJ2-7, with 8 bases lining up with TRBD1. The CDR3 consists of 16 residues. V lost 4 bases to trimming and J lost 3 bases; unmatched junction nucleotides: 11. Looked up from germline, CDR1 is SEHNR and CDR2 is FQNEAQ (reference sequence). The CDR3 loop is CASSSSGGPNYYEQYF. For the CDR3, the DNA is TGTGCCAGCAGCTCCTCAGGGGGCCCGAATTACTACGAGCAGTACTTC.